Listed below are T cell receptor beta chains from one sample, sequenced in a study of blood T cell repertoires in COVID-19. The table came from immunoSEQ multiplex PCR; TCRdb's copy has only in-frame clones and leaves some out. The sample holds around 400,000 clones, about 90% seen once. Sequenced material: peripheral blood. These receptors all come from a woman aged 25-40 years with COVID-19, enrolled during active disease. Each CDR3 is given with its conserved first and last residue. The order of the fields is CDR3 DNA, CDR3 protein, clone size, J gene, D gene, V gene. A D gene is named only where the DNA matches it firmly. Size tells how often a clone was seen (once, few, many) or the class of an expanded clone, and some rows leave it out.

DNA: TGTGCCAGCTCACCCACCAGCGCCTCTGACAGGGGGTCAGGCACTGAAGCTTTCTTT; CDR3: CASSPTSASDRGSGTEAFF; size: once; J: TRBJ1-1; D: TRBD1; V: TRBV18
DNA: TGTGCCAGCAGTTTATACGACAGGGACACTGAAGCTTTCTTT; CDR3: CASSLYDRDTEAFF; size: .; J: TRBJ1-1; D: TRBD1; V: TRBV27
DNA: TGTGCCAGCTCTCAGATGGGGGGGGCGGAAGATACGCAGTATTTT; CDR3: CASSQMGGAEDTQYF; size: .; J: TRBJ2-3; D: .; V: TRBV5-4
DNA: TGTGCCAGCAGCCCTAGCCCGAATGAGCAGTTCTTC; CDR3: CASSPSPNEQFF; size: few; J: TRBJ2-1; D: .; V: TRBV7-8
DNA: TGCGCCAGCAGCCAACAGGACAGGCCCGGGGAGCTGTTTTTT; CDR3: CASSQQDRPGELFF; size: once; J: TRBJ2-2; D: TRBD1; V: TRBV4-1
DNA: TGCGCCAGCGGGAGGGGACAGGGGAGCTACGAGCAGTACTTC; CDR3: CASGRGQGSYEQYF; size: .; J: TRBJ2-7; D: TRBD1; V: TRBV4-1
DNA: TGTGCCAGCCTAGCGGGAGACTACGAGCAGTACTTC; CDR3: CASLAGDYEQYF; size: once; J: TRBJ2-7; D: TRBD2; V: TRBV7-8
DNA: TGTGCCAGCAGTTTAGCTAGTTCGAAAGGCGAGCAGTACTTC; CDR3: CASSLASSKGEQYF; size: .; J: TRBJ2-7; D: .; V: TRBV27
DNA: TGTGCCAGCAGCTTAGGGAGGGTAGGACTTCAGGGGCCAGAGACCCAGTACTTC; CDR3: CASSLGRVGLQGPETQYF; size: .; J: TRBJ2-5; D: .; V: TRBV12-1
DNA: TGTGCCAGCAGTTCGGTCCGGGACAGGGGTTACAATGAGCAGTTCTTC; CDR3: CASSSVRDRGYNEQFF; size: .; J: TRBJ2-1; D: TRBD1; V: TRBV27
DNA: TGTGCCAGCAGCTCCGGGGGGTTACCCGGGGAGCTGTTTTTT; CDR3: CASSSGGLPGELFF; size: .; J: TRBJ2-2; D: TRBD2; V: TRBV5-4
DNA: TGTGCCAGTCGCAATAACAGGGTGCCGGAAGCTTTCTTT; CDR3: CASRNNRVPEAFF; size: .; J: TRBJ1-1; D: .; V: TRBV12-3/TRBV12-4
DNA: TGCGCCAGCAGCTTGCAGGGTTATAATTCACCCCTCCACTTT; CDR3: CASSLQGYNSPLHF; size: .; J: TRBJ1-6; D: .; V: TRBV5-1
DNA: TGCAGCGTTGGTGCGGTAAGCTCCTACAATGAGCAGTTCTTC; CDR3: CSVGAVSSYNEQFF; size: .; J: TRBJ2-1; D: .; V: TRBV29-1
DNA: TGTGCCAGTAGTACGACAGAAAACATTCAGTACTTC; CDR3: CASSTTENIQYF; size: few; J: TRBJ2-4; D: .; V: TRBV19
DNA: TGCGCCAGCAGCTTGGAGCTAGCGGGAGACTACGAGCAGTACTTC; CDR3: CASSLELAGDYEQYF; size: .; J: TRBJ2-7; D: TRBD2; V: TRBV5-1
DNA: TGTGCCAGCAGCTTGGGGTTCGAAGCGGGAAGAGACGAGCAGTACTTC; CDR3: CASSLGFEAGRDEQYF; size: few; J: TRBJ2-7; D: TRBD2; V: TRBV5-4
DNA: TGTGCCAGCTCTTGGGAGGAACAAGAGACCCAGTACTTC; CDR3: CASSWEEQETQYF; size: .; J: TRBJ2-5; D: .; V: TRBV18
DNA: TGTGCCAGCTCACCTCGGACTAGCGGGAGCGGTAAGACCCAGTACTTC; CDR3: CASSPRTSGSGKTQYF; size: .; J: TRBJ2-5; D: TRBD2; V: TRBV18
DNA: TGTGCCAGCAGTGCTCTGGGGGCCTCCTACGAGCAGTACTTC; CDR3: CASSALGASYEQYF; size: .; J: TRBJ2-7; D: .; V: TRBV2
DNA: TGCAGCGTTGACAGCCGGGGGGCTGTCACTGAAGCTTTCTTT; CDR3: CSVDSRGAVTEAFF; size: .; J: TRBJ1-1; D: .; V: TRBV29-1
DNA: TGTGCCAGCAGCTTGGGTACAGGGTTTTCCTACAATGAGCAGTTCTTC; CDR3: CASSLGTGFSYNEQFF; size: .; J: TRBJ2-1; D: .; V: TRBV5-4
DNA: TGTGCCAGCAGCCTTTTGGCCGGGGGGAACAATGAGCAGTTCTTC; CDR3: CASSLLAGGNNEQFF; size: .; J: TRBJ2-1; D: TRBD2; V: TRBV6-4
DNA: TGTGCCATCTCGGACACTAACAATCAGCCCCAGCATTTT; CDR3: CAISDTNNQPQHF; size: many; J: TRBJ1-5; D: .; V: TRBV10-3
DNA: TGTGCCTGGAGCCCCGGGAGGGCATCCGAGCAGTACTTC; CDR3: CAWSPGRASEQYF; size: .; J: TRBJ2-7; D: TRBD2; V: TRBV30
DNA: TGCGCCAGCAGCCGACAGGCTTGGGAGACCCAGTACTTC; CDR3: CASSRQAWETQYF; size: .; J: TRBJ2-5; D: .; V: TRBV4-3
DNA: TGTGCCAGCTCACCAAGCGGGAATTCACCCCTCCACTTT; CDR3: CASSPSGNSPLHF; size: .; J: TRBJ1-6; D: .; V: TRBV18
DNA: TGTGCCAGCAGCCCCAAAGCCACAGGATATAGCAATCAGCCCCAGCATTTT; CDR3: CASSPKATGYSNQPQHF; size: few; J: TRBJ1-5; D: .; V: TRBV27
DNA: TGTGCCACCAGTGATTCTGGACTGTCTTCCGAGCAGTACTTC; CDR3: CATSDSGLSSEQYF; size: .; J: TRBJ2-7; D: .; V: TRBV24-1
DNA: TGTGCCATCAGTGAGTCGATGGGACAGGGTGTCGGCGAGCAGTACTTC; CDR3: CAISESMGQGVGEQYF; size: .; J: TRBJ2-7; D: TRBD1; V: TRBV10-3
DNA: TGTGCCAGCAGTTTAATGCGGGGACCCTCTGATGAGCAGTACTTC; CDR3: CASSLMRGPSDEQYF; size: .; J: TRBJ2-7; D: .; V: TRBV28
DNA: TGTGCCTATCTGACAACAACTAATGAAAAACTGTTTTTT; CDR3: CAYLTTTNEKLFF; size: once; J: TRBJ1-4; D: .; V: TRBV30
DNA: TGTGCCAGCAGTTACGGGCTAGCGGGAGGGGAGAGCGAGCAGTACTTC; CDR3: CASSYGLAGGESEQYF; size: .; J: TRBJ2-7; D: TRBD2; V: TRBV6-2/TRBV6-3
DNA: TGTGCCAGCAGTTCGGACAGACCGAACACTGAAGCTTTCTTT; CDR3: CASSSDRPNTEAFF; size: .; J: TRBJ1-1; D: .; V: TRBV6-5